This T cell receptor beta chain was obtained from a study of blood T cell repertoires in COVID-19. At the level of the study: T cells, B-cell-depleted T cells, or PBMCs supplied cDNA or gDNA.

Enrolled through a virtual design, the participants were between roughly 18 and 95 years of age and came from under 30 US areas. Recovery among Cohort 3 donors was established by two negative PCRs, clearance, or symptom resolution. The method was immunoSEQ multiplex PCR; TCRdb's version includes in-frame clones alone and lacks a portion of them. The repertoire holds about 50,000 clones, with 86% as singletons. This CDR3 is built from 16 residues. CDR1 and CDR2 (germline): SGHTA, FQGNSA. The junction had 9 bases not matched to a gene; V was cut back by 5 bases and J by 1 base. This receptor was identified in a woman between 45 and 60 years old who had recovered from COVID-19. The chain uses TRBV7-2 and TRBJ2-5; 8 bases are a match to TRBD2. The sample comprised PBMCs or T cells enriched from blood (not recorded which). CDR3 in DNA: TGTGCCAGCAGCCCGGGCCTACTAGCGGTCCAAGAGACCCAGTACTTC. Translating it yields CASSPGLLAVQETQYF.